This TCR beta chain came from a study of cytomegalovirus exposure and HLA in healthy donors (dated by TCRdb to 2017 to 2019). With regard to the full study: An earlier analysis of a few hundred of the donors reported roughly 300 Gb of sequence data and 117 million unique TCR beta sequences obtained from roughly 170 million T cells. An earlier analysis of more than 450 of the donors used high-throughput TCR beta sequencing to judge whether each TCR beta V gene segment behaved as functional or pseudogenic. Among the roughly 400 genotyped donors, approximately 82% belonged to the genetic ancestry cluster associated with self-reported Caucasian donors. Roughly 300 gigabases of sequencing data and around 85 million unique TCR sequences made up an early release that covered nearly 650 HLA-typed donors. The T cell repertoires of some 700 subjects were profiled by immunosequencing and related to cytomegalovirus serostatus. Besides the first cohort of around 670 subjects, a separate validation cohort made up of over 95 different subjects was used. All discovery cohort repertoires had been generated on a single sequencing platform. Rather than drawing on any new phenotypic data, the later analysis identified candidate immune exposures from TCR beta sequences and the way those sequences occurred across donors. Donor age, sex, ethnicity and CMV serostatus were collected together with the repertoire data. To predict cytomegalovirus infection status, the study brought together high-throughput TCR immunosequencing, statistical association of individual TCRs with disease status, and machine learning. A later genetic analysis took genome-wide SNP genotypes for about 55% of the 666 donors and used that subset as a discovery cohort. Across about 370 genotyped donors of the cohort, an average of approximately 240,000 unique TCR beta nucleotide sequences per donor were sequenced, and 15% to 20% of those sequences were non-productive. A few DR-DQ haplotypes were treated as single units for association and clustering because of strong linkage in the cohort. Typing coverage varied by locus: roughly 629-630 donors for A, B, C, DRB1 and DQB1; roughly 560 for DQA1; about 570 for DPA1; about 450 for DPB1. The aim of the study was to test whether cataloging public T cell receptors could identify signatures of past pathogen exposure. In a later analysis, previously published TCR beta repertoires from 600 to 850 donors were re-analyzed and high-resolution HLA genotyping was added so that TCR occurrence patterns could be studied. Both class I and class II loci were covered by HLA typing, at four-digit resolution.

The library was built by means of the immunoSEQ multiplex PCR assay. The multiplex PCR relied on a mix of 60 forward primers for TCR Vbeta segments and 13 reverse primers for TCR Jbeta segments. The CDR3 region of rearranged TCR beta genes was amplified from genomic DNA with a multiplex PCR assay. On the Illumina HiSeq System, the amplified TCR beta libraries were sequenced as 87-base-pair reads. Regarding the original processing steps: Across the 666 repertoires, a later analysis counted some 80 million unique TCR beta chains, approximately 10 million of which were shared by at least two donors. Raw reads were error-corrected and collapsed into unique sequences with a nearest-neighbor algorithm that merged closely related sequences to remove PCR and sequencing errors. Alignment of CDR3 sequences to IMGT reference sequences was used to assign V, D and J gene segments. For a sequence to be retained, a match of at least six nucleotides to both a V gene segment and a J gene segment was required. Rearrangements were classified as productive when the CDR3 lacked stop codons and remained in frame with V and J, and all other rearrangements were classified as non-productive. Following IMGT convention, CDR3 was defined as the stretch from the second conserved V-encoded cysteine up to the conserved J-encoded phenylalanine. The earlier analysis of 450 to 750 of the donors excluded any sequence lacking an unambiguous match to a single V gene segment. An earlier analysis of fewer than 650 of the donors classified V segments as functional when productive rearrangements were above 56.7% and as segregating when the standard deviation between donors was above 5%. To diagnose cytomegalovirus status from the catalog of TCR beta chain sequences, a statistical classification framework was built. In a later analysis, V and J genes were assigned by comparing TCR nucleotide sequences against IMGT/GENE-DB human TR gene sequences. Using the TCRdist pipeline, a later analysis assigned CDR3 sequences along with most-parsimonious VDJ recombination scenarios. In a later analysis, each TCR beta chain was defined by its CDR3 amino acid sequence together with its V-gene family, and reads without a unique V-gene family were excluded. A later analysis removed 500 to 600 highly shared, low-generation-probability nucleotide sequences to deal with suspected cross-contamination and a sequencing artifact. A later analysis calculated a clonal expansion index for each public chain from normalized within-repertoire ranks of inferred template counts. In a later analysis, generation probabilities were computed using a VDJ recombination model fitted to out-of-frame rearrangements, and the results were checked against IGoR. A later analysis scored TCR-TCR, TCR-HLA and TCR-CMV co-occurrence with hypergeometric tests, applying a repertoire-size bias correction to TCR pairs. False discovery rates were estimated in a later analysis by permuting HLA or CMV assignments 20 times. In a later analysis, co-occurring TCRs were grouped using DBSCAN, with TCRdist sequence similarity added in when clustering inside HLA-allele-positive subsets. Repertoires with fewer than 30,000 or more than 120,000 public chains, plus five repertoires with anomalous nucleotide sharing, were excluded from co-occurrence clustering. TCRdb stores this immuneACCESS table with in-frame sequences only. Part of the clones is absent; in the studies checked, under half of the shortfall reflects unresolved V genes, and no reason is known for the rest. That table furnishes V, J and clone size, whereas the DNA furnished D and trimming. The sample records about 82,000 clones, around 76% of which are singletons. The ten top clones hold roughly 6.2% of the sample.

The cohort comprised around 700 healthy bone marrow donors. At the time of sampling, all cohort members were nominally healthy, though unrecorded immune exposures were likely present. The donor tested CMV seropositive and was one of the 289 seropositive cohort members. A peripheral blood sample was provided by each donor, and peripheral blood mononuclear cells were used for TCR beta sequencing. Genomic DNA extraction from the blood cell samples was performed with the Qiagen DNeasy Blood Extraction Kit. Paper-wide results and their limitations: A later genetic analysis reported fewer N-insertions in productive TCRs among donors in an Asian-associated ancestry cluster than the approximately 700-donor mean. This cohort had only TCR beta chains sequenced, and the lack of alpha or paired-chain data limited which features could be detected. Linkage disequilibrium might explain the correlated functional status among segregating V segments, but an unknown experimental factor could not be excluded. A group of highly shared sequence variants was considered likely to be a technical artifact of the sequencing pipeline. Broadly in line with IMGT annotations, most TCR beta V segments showed up in productive rearrangements about 90% or about 30% of the time in an earlier analysis of 587 of the donors. In the study, around 150 TCR beta chains were listed as associated with cytomegalovirus. Three of the identified cytomegalovirus-associated TCR beta chains were confirmed in vitro to be specific for cytomegalovirus antigens. In a later analysis, HLA-associated TCR beta chains showed more clonal expansion and lower generation probabilities than non-associated chains that were equally common. The classifier was reported to diagnose cytomegalovirus status with high specificity and sensitivity in both the original and validation cohorts. A further reported finding was that TCR beta sequences accurately predicted the HLA-A and HLA-B alleles for most subjects in the first cohort. It was suggested by the authors that the approach could potentially be generalized to other disease states and immunological phenotypes. Because counts were too low, seventeen rarely observed V segments, including chromosome 9 orphons, were left out of the earlier analysis of about 500 of the donors. V-gene and J-gene trimming of TCR beta chains was associated with a missense DCLRE1C variant in a later genetic analysis, and the association was replicated in an independent cohort. A later analysis found that TCR association rates varied across HLA loci, with DRB1 alleles showing the most associated TCRs and HLA-C alleles the fewest. In a later analysis, most CMV-associated TCR beta chains were found to appear HLA-restricted, with HLA associations seemingly driven largely by CMV exposure. A later analysis associated about 18,000 TCR beta sequences with specific HLA alleles at a false discovery rate of 0.05. When HLA alleles, especially DR and DQ, strongly co-occurred, TCR associations were difficult to assign to individual alleles. The 87-base-pair reads could not distinguish some IMGT-functional V segments, including TRBV6-2 and TRBV6-3, so those segments were excluded. Sequencing depth was assumed to be roughly uniform across donors in the presence/absence analyses, though that assumption may not hold. Most TCR sequences were observed very rarely across donors, whereas some public TCRs were present in many individuals. According to a later analysis, parvovirus B19, influenza, CMV and Epstein-Barr virus appeared linked to several top co-occurrence clusters. Because some donors lacked HLA typing at each locus, the association tests relied only on the typed subset. For the cohort, immune exposure information was limited to CMV serostatus.

A word on this clone: Its antigen remains undetermined. No clone much larger than this one lies a single base away; base qualities are absent.

Taken from the germline V gene, the CDR1 and CDR2 loops are MDHEN and SYDVKM. V lost 5 bases and J lost 6 bases, and the count of bases not matched to a germline gene is 3. The CDR3, cysteine through phenylalanine, is 15 amino acids long. Here the CDR3 DNA is all that survives: 45 bases in frame from base 1. This TCR came from a woman in her forties or fifties in good health and CMV-seropositive. The V gene is TRBV28 and the J gene is TRBJ2-1, with 14 middle bases fitting TRBD2. The sample taken for sequencing was PBMCs. The CDR3 region: CASSRTSGRINEQFF. The nucleotide sequence reads as follows: TGTGCCAGCAGTCGGACTAGCGGGAGGATCAATGAGCAGTTCTTC. The reference TRBV28 and TRBJ2-1 proteins fill in what lies around the CDR3, so the full variable domain reads DVKVTQSSRYLVKRTGEKVFLECVQDMDHENMFWYRQDPGLGLRLIYFSYDVKMKEKGDIPEGYSVSREKKERFSLILESASTNQTSMYLCASSRTSGRINEQFFGPGTRLTVL.